This TCR beta chain was profiled in a study of blood T cell repertoires in COVID-19. The assay was immunoSEQ multiplex PCR, and TCRdb's table has in-frame clones only and misses some. The table records fewer than 350,000 clones, roughly 85% of them present only once. The TCR originated in a woman aged 25 to 39 who had been exposed to COVID-19. The sample was PBMCs or T cells enriched from blood (not recorded which).

Here the CDR3 DNA reads TGTGCCAGCAGCTCTAATGAGGCGGTGGAGCTGTTTTTT. It specifies CASSSNEAVELFF. The V and J genes are TRBV7-2 and TRBJ2-2; D ambiguous. Germline CDR1 reads SGHTA; CDR2 reads FQGNSA. The V and J ends lost 4 bases and 10 bases respectively, with 13 bases between them. The CDR3 loop spans 13 amino acids.